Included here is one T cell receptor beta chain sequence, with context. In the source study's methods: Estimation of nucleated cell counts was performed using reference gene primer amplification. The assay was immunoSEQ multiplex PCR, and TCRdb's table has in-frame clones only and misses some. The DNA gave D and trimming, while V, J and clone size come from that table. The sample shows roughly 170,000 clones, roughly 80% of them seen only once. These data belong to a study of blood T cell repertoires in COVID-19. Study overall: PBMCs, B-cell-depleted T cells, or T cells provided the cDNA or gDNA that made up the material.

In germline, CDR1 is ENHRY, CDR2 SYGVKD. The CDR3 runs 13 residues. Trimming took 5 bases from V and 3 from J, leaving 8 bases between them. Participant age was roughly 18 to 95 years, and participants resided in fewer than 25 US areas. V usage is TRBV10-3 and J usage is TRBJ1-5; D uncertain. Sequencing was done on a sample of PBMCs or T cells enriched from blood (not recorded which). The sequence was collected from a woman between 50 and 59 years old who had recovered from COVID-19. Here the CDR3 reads CAISPDYNQPQHF. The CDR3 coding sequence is TGTGCCATCAGTCCGGACTACAATCAGCCCCAGCATTTT.